The clone carrying this TCR beta chain has just a few counts. The target antigen is unknown. Memory CD4+ cells were defined as CD4+CD45RO+CD25-. J lost 7 bases, V lost 2 bases, and 7 bases had no gene match. The length of the CDR3 is 15 residues. In germline, CDR1 is SEHNR, CDR2 FQNEAQ (reference sequence). Full-length variable regions came from constant-region reverse primers plus semi-nested Nested Universal Primer A PCR. From the 5' RACE reads, TCRdb called clonotypes with MiXCR, one entry per CDR3 protein. This sample yields around 44,000 distinct CDR3 sequences, of which around 30% are seen a single time; approximately 4% belongs to the top ten. Findings and caveats of the study: Larger-cohort validation covered only one TCR beta V-J rearrangement.

The chain links TRBV7-9 to TRBJ2-1, with TRBD2 matching 8 bases. The origin of this receptor is a female donor with breast cancer. Sequencing was done on a sample of tumor-infiltrating memory CD4+ T cells sorted from the breast tumor. Subset specified: memory CD4+ T cells, CD4+CD45RO+CD25-. The CDR3: CASSLMAGGRNEQFF. CDR3 bases: TGTGCCAGCAGCTTAATGGCGGGAGGACGGAATGAGCAGTTCTTC.